A single sample gave rise to the 8 T cell receptor beta chains below, sequenced in a study of response to subunit inactivated influenza vaccine. Each CDR3 protein is one row after TCRdb ran MiXCR on the RT-PCR reads. The sample contains hundreds of thousands of distinct CDR3 sequences, 10% to 11% of which appear only once. The sequences come from PBMCs from blood, collected roughly 6 weeks after vaccination. The receptors come from a man in his forties or fifties who received an inactivated influenza vaccine.

A few counts support this clonotype. The rearrangement joins TRBV20-1 to TRBJ1-1; the D gene is possibly TRBD1 (6 bases). The CDR3 sequence is 14 residues long. V lost 5 bases and J 9 bases, leaving 22 bases between the germline ends. Germline-derived CDR1 and CDR2 are DFQATT and SNEGSKA (reference sequence). In DNA, the CDR3 is TGCAGTGCTCCCTCGTCCGGACAGTCCTCAAAAGCTTTCTTT. It encodes CSAPSSGQSSKAFF.

This clonotype was found a few times. The chain couples TRBV20-1 to TRBJ2-3; possible D gene TRBD2, 6 bases. CDR3 length: 13 residues. Germline loops: CDR1 DFQATT, CDR2 SNEGSKA (reference sequence). Deletions cut 1 base from V and 5 bases from J, with 10 bases between. CDR3 region: CSARVGGKDTQYF. CDR3 nucleotide sequence: TGCAGTGCTAGAGTGGGCGGGAAAGATACGCAGTATTTT.

The gene calls are TRBV7-2 and TRBJ2-7; D gene uncertain. CDR1 and CDR2 (germline): SGHTA, FQGNSA. Trimming removed 1 base at V and 4 bases at J, with 17 bases between. The length of the CDR3 is 16 residues. CDR3 DNA: TGTGCCAGCAGCTTAGTGTGGGATCTGGGGATATACGAGCAGTACTTC. Its protein is CASSLVWDLGIYEQYF.

This clonotype occurred a few times. This chain connects TRBV7-2 to TRBJ2-2; TRBD1 is a possible D gene (6 bases). CDR3 length equals 15 residues. V was clipped by 1 base and J by 9 bases, with 15 bases between them. Germline assignment: CDR1 SGHTA and CDR2 FQGNSA. The CDR3, as DNA: TGTGCCAGCAGCTTAGACGGCAGGGGAAGGTGGGAGCTGTTTTTT. This gives the protein CASSLDGRGRWELFF.

This clonotype was seen ten or more times. The rearrangement joins TRBV9 to TRBJ2-1; weak D call: TRBD1 (6 bases). The V and J ends lost 4 bases and 4 bases respectively, with 18 bases between them. Germline V gene sequence: CDR1 SGDLS, CDR2 YYNGEE. The CDR3 extends over 16 amino acids. CDR3 amino acids: CASSLGPGVEYNEQFF. In nucleotides, the CDR3 is TGTGCCAGCAGCCTAGGCCCAGGGGTAGAATACAATGAGCAGTTCTTC.

This clonotype was recorded at least ten times. The J gene is TRBJ1-1, the V gene TRBV12-3 or TRBV12-4; D ambiguous. Trimming cost V 3 bases and J 5 bases, with 7 bases left between them. The CDR3 loop spans 12 amino acids. The CDR3 DNA follows: TGTGCCAGCAGTTTGAGGAGGACTGAAGCTTTCTTT. Protein product: CASSLRRTEAFF.

This clonotype was observed a few times. V is TRBV4-1 and J is TRBJ2-7; 9 nucleotides agree with TRBD1. With 4 bases clipped from V and 5 bases from J, the junction kept 12 bases outside the gene matches. The CDR3 covers 16 residues. The germline gives CDR1 MGHRA, CDR2 YSYEKL. Here the CDR3 DNA reads TGCGCCAGCAGCCCCCTTGCCGGGACAGGGCCCCACGAGCAGTACTTC. The encoded protein is CASSPLAGTGPHEQYF.

This clonotype was seen a few times. The CDR3 DNA reads TGTGCCAGCAGCTCCGGGTCAAACTACACCTTC. This sequence encodes CASSSGSNYTF. The chain combines TRBV7-2 with TRBJ1-2; D is unclear. Per germline, CDR1 SGHTA and CDR2 FQGNSA. V lost 4 bases to trimming and J lost 10 bases, with 10 bases between them. There are 11 residues in the CDR3.